Presented here are 2 T cell receptor beta chains from one specimen sequenced in a study of cytomegalovirus exposure and HLA in healthy donors. Use of 60 Vbeta and 13 Jbeta primers characterized the PCR. The protocol was immunoSEQ multiplex PCR, while the TCRdb copy is restricted to in-frame clones and leaves out a portion. The repertoire holds approximately 150,000 clones, with about 65% as singletons. Sequenced sample: PBMCs. The origin of the receptors is a woman aged 18 to 35 in good health and CMV-seropositive.

In DNA, the CDR3 is TGTGCCAGCAGCATACTCGGGTATGAAGCTTTCTTT. Translated: CASSILGYEAFF. The J gene is TRBJ1-1, the V gene TRBV7-9; D is undetermined. V shed 5 bases and J shed 7 bases, with 11 bases lying between them. The CDR3 is 12 residues long. Per germline, CDR1 SEHNR and CDR2 FQNEAQ (reference sequence).

This clone was counted between two and nine times. The chain couples TRBV6-5 to TRBJ1-1; TRBD1 matches at 8 bases. The CDR3 has 11 amino acids. V lost 6 bases to trimming and J lost 12 bases; unmatched junction nucleotides: 6. Germline V gene lookup returns CDR1 MNHEY and CDR2 SVGAGI. CDR3 sequence reads: CASRTGQASFF. The CDR3 coding sequence is TGTGCCAGCAGGACGGGACAGGCCTCTTTCTTT.